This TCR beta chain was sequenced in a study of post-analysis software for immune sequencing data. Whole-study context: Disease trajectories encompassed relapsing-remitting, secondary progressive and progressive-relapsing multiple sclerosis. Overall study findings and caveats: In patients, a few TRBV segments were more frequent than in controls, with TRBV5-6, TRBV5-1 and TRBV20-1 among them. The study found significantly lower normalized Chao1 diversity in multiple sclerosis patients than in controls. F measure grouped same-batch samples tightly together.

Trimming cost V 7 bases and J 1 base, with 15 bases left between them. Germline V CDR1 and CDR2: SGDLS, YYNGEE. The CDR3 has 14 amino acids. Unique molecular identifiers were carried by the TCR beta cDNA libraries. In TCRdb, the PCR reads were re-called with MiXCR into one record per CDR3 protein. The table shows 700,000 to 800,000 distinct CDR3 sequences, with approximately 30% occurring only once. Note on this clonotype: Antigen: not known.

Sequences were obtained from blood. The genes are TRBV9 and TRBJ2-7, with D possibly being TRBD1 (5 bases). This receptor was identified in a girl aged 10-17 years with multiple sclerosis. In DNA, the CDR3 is TGTGCCAGCGGCGGAAAGGACATTTCCTACGAGCAGTACTTC. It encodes CASGGKDISYEQYF. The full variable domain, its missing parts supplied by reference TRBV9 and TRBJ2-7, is DSGVTQTPKHLITATGQRVTLRCSPRSGDLSVYWYQQSLDQGLQFLIQYYNGEERAKGNILERFSAQQFPDLHSELNLSSLELGDSALYFCASGGKDISYEQYFGPGTRLTVT.